This T cell receptor beta chain was captured in a study of OX40 agonist ivuxolimab in advanced cancers. Study-wide context: The costimulatory receptor OX40 (CD134) was targeted by ivuxolimab, a fully human IgG2 agonistic monoclonal antibody. The purpose of peripheral TCRbeta sequencing was to test whether ivuxolimab changed TCR sequence diversity and led to clonal T-cell expansion. Partial responses were achieved by three dose-escalation patients, of whom one had hepatocellular carcinoma and two had cutaneous melanoma. The paper describes the monotherapy dose-escalation part (N of about 47 patients) of the phase I trial of ivuxolimab. Prior anti-PD-1, anti-PD-L1 or anti-CTLA-4 therapy was permitted, and 30% to 45% of dose-escalation patients had received checkpoint inhibitors. Of the 50 to 55 dose-escalation patients, hepatocellular carcinoma was present in 19, melanoma in some 15, renal cell carcinoma in 9 and head and neck cancer in 9. Intravenous ivuxolimab was administered to patients every 2 weeks at six dose levels: 0.01, 0.1, 0.3, 1.5, 3 and 10 mg/kg. The dose-escalation cohort was 82.7% male with a mean age of about 60 years, ranging from roughly 20 to 80.

A word on this clone: Its antigen is still unknown. No base-level quality is on record; no much larger clone is a single base apart.

The CDR3, cysteine through phenylalanine, is 16 amino acids long. Here the CDR3 DNA is all that survives: 48 bases in frame from base 1. CDR1 and CDR2 were assigned from the germline V gene as SGDLS and YYNGEE. V is cut by 0 bases and J by 5 bases, and the space between the germline ends is 15 bases. The investigation overall reported the following: After ivuxolimab, CD8+ T cells had more expanded clones than CD4+ T cells on average. The antigen specificity of the peripheral T cells that underwent clonal expansion was not determined. Low levels of normalized T-cell clonal expansion were also shown by some nonresponding patients. At doses of 0.1 to 3.0 mg/kg, clonal expansion of both CD4+ and CD8+ blood T cells was observed from baseline to week 6. In partial responders in the 0.1-3.0 mg/kg groups, normalized peripheral clonal expansion was found to be among the lowest, especially among CD8+ T cells.

The trial excluded patients who had a history of autoimmune disease or who were on systemic immunosuppression. Peripheral blood for TCR sequencing was drawn from every dose cohort at baseline, at cycle 4 day 1 and at cycle 7 day 1. The samples were drawn from a first-in-human, open-label, multicenter phase I dose-escalation trial of ivuxolimab. Adults with locally advanced or metastatic melanoma, renal cell, hepatocellular, or head and neck squamous cell carcinoma were enrolled in the trial. Before TCR sequencing, CD4+ T cells and CD8+ T cells were sorted from peripheral blood as separate populations. Genomic DNA was isolated from the sorted cells so that the TCRbeta CDR3 region could be sequenced. TCRbeta CDR3 regions were sequenced using the immunoSEQ Assay. Entries here come from immuneACCESS through TCRdb and include only in-frame sequences with V and J called. Some clones fail to appear in such tables; in the studies checked, an unresolved V gene covers under half of the shortfall, and the cause of the remainder is unknown. A total of some 97,000 clones appear in this sample, approximately 90% of them only once. The ten largest make up around 0.16% of the sample.

Source: CD4+ or CD8+ T cells sorted from blood, taken in a trial of the OX40 agonist ivuxolimab. The TCR sequence derives from an adult with an advanced solid tumor such as melanoma, head and neck, liver or kidney cancer. The sequence is built from TRBV9 and TRBJ1-3, with TRBD1 tentatively as D gene (5 bases match). At the DNA level, the sequence is TGTGCCAGCAGCGTAGGAAGAGGGGAGAAAAGAAACACCATATATTTT. This sequence encodes CASSVGRGEKRNTIYF.